This T cell receptor beta chain came from a study of shared clonotypes between healthy human individuals. As for the study in general: The study drew on two women and a few men aged 18 to 49 as donors.

CDR3 size: 17 residues. The J segment lost 3 bases and the V segment lost 0 bases, leaving 10 bases of the junction unmatched. Germline CDR1 SGHRS, CDR2 YFSETQ. Donors were healthy HIV-negative adults without recently reported acute infections or vaccinations. TCRdb's table, derived via immunoSEQ multiplex PCR, lists solely in-frame clones and lacks some. The sample yields some 2,500,000 clones, under 95% seen once. The chain employs TRBV5-1 and TRBJ2-3; 7 nucleotides line up with TRBD2. Input material: naive CD4+ T cells from PBMCs. Specified subset: CD45RA+ positively selected. This clonotype originated in a man between 18 and 29 years old in good health. Some clones in this sample may be carry-over from other donors' samples. The CDR3 protein is CASSLGLADTYTDTQYF. The CDR3 DNA follows: TGCGCCAGCAGCTTGGGTCTAGCGGACACTTATACAGATACGCAGTATTTT.